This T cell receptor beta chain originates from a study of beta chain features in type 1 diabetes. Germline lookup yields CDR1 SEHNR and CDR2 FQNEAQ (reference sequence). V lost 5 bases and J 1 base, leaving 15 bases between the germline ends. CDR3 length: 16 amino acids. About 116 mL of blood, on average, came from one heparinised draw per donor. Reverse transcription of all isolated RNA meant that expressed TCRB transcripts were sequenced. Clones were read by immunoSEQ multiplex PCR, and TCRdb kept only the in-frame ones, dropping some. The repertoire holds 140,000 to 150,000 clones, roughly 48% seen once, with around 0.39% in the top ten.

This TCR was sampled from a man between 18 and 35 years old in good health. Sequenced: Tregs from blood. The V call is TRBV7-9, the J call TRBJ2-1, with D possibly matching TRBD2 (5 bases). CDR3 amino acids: CASSQALRESYNEQFF. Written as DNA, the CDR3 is TGTGCCAGCAGCCAGGCACTGAGGGAATCCTACAATGAGCAGTTCTTC. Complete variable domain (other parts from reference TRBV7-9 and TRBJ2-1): DTGVSQNPRHKITKRGQNVTFRCDPISEHNRLYWYRQTLGQGPEFLTYFQNEAQLEKSRLLSDRFSAERPKGSFSTLEIQRTEQGDSAMYLCASSQALRESYNEQFFGPGTRLTVL.